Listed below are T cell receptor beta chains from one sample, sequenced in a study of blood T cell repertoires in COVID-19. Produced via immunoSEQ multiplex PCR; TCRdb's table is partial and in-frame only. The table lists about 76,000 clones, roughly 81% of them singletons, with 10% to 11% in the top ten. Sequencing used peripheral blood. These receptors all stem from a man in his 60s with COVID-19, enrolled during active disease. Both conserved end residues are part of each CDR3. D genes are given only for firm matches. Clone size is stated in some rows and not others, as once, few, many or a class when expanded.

cdr3_aa: CASSVEGGVYNSPLHF; cdr3_nt: TGTGCCAGCAGCGTGGAGGGCGGGGTCTATAATTCACCCCTCCACTTT; v_call: TRBV9; j_call: TRBJ1-6; clone_size: -; d_call: -
cdr3_aa: CASSELPGSVEKLFF; cdr3_nt: TGTGCCAGCAGTGAATTACCAGGGTCGGTCGAAAAACTGTTTTTT; v_call: TRBV6-1; j_call: TRBJ1-4; clone_size: -; d_call: -
cdr3_aa: CASSLEGGEETQYF; cdr3_nt: TGTGCCAGCAGCCTAGAGGGAGGAGAAGAGACCCAGTACTTC; v_call: TRBV9; j_call: TRBJ2-5; clone_size: -; d_call: -
cdr3_aa: CASSPNRGGTQYF; cdr3_nt: TGTGCCAGCAGCCCCAACAGAGGGGGGACCCAGTACTTC; v_call: TRBV12-3/TRBV12-4; j_call: TRBJ2-5; clone_size: -; d_call: -
cdr3_aa: CASSQAGINTGELFF; cdr3_nt: TGTGCCAGTAGCCAGGCAGGGATCAACACCGGGGAGCTGTTTTTT; v_call: TRBV19; j_call: TRBJ2-2; clone_size: -; d_call: -
cdr3_aa: CASSPTTSAAQYF; cdr3_nt: TGTGCCAGCAGCCCCACGACTAGCGCAGCGCAGTATTTT; v_call: TRBV7-3; j_call: TRBJ2-3; clone_size: -; d_call: TRBD2
cdr3_aa: CASSYSSGIGPDTQYF; cdr3_nt: TGTGCCAGCAGTTACTCGAGCGGGATAGGTCCCGATACGCAGTATTTT; v_call: TRBV6-5; j_call: TRBJ2-3; clone_size: once; d_call: TRBD2
cdr3_aa: CASSFLTGNYNSPLHF; cdr3_nt: TGTGCCAGCAGCTTCCTGACAGGGAACTATAATTCACCCCTCCACTTT; v_call: TRBV11-2; j_call: TRBJ1-6; clone_size: -; d_call: TRBD1
cdr3_aa: CASSETRAYEQYF; cdr3_nt: TGTGCCAGCAGTGAAACACGGGCCTACGAGCAGTACTTC; v_call: TRBV2; j_call: TRBJ2-7; clone_size: -; d_call: -
cdr3_aa: CASSIAGTGGGETQYF; cdr3_nt: TGTGCCAGTAGTATAGCCGGGACAGGGGGGGGTGAGACCCAGTACTTC; v_call: TRBV19; j_call: TRBJ2-5; clone_size: -; d_call: TRBD1
cdr3_aa: CASSYLPGQGAYGYTF; cdr3_nt: TGTGCCAGCAGTTATCTACCCGGACAGGGGGCCTATGGCTACACCTTC; v_call: TRBV6-5; j_call: TRBJ1-2; clone_size: -; d_call: TRBD1
cdr3_aa: CASSPDRVGSGNTIYF; cdr3_nt: TGTGCCAGCTCACCCGACAGGGTGGGTTCTGGAAACACCATATATTTT; v_call: TRBV18; j_call: TRBJ1-3; clone_size: -; d_call: TRBD1
cdr3_aa: CASRRDREKEKLFF; cdr3_nt: TGTGCCAGCAGGCGGGACAGGGAGAAAGAAAAACTGTTTTTT; v_call: TRBV2; j_call: TRBJ1-4; clone_size: -; d_call: TRBD1
cdr3_aa: CASMSDFGGNQPQHF; cdr3_nt: TGTGCCAGCATGTCCGACTTTGGTGGCAATCAGCCCCAGCATTTT; v_call: TRBV2; j_call: TRBJ1-5; clone_size: -; d_call: -
cdr3_aa: CASSLGDTRNQPQHF; cdr3_nt: TGTGCCAGCAGCTTGGGGGACACCCGCAATCAGCCCCAGCATTTT; v_call: TRBV7-9; j_call: TRBJ1-5; clone_size: -; d_call: -
cdr3_aa: CASSLQGDQETQYF; cdr3_nt: TGTGCCAGCAGTTTGCAGGGGGACCAAGAGACCCAGTACTTC; v_call: TRBV6-9; j_call: TRBJ2-5; clone_size: -; d_call: TRBD1
cdr3_aa: CASSQDRGDGYTF; cdr3_nt: TGTGCCAGCAGTCAGGACAGGGGTGATGGCTACACCTTC; v_call: TRBV6-4; j_call: TRBJ1-2; clone_size: -; d_call: TRBD1
cdr3_aa: CASQTGGTGNTIYF; cdr3_nt: TGCGCCAGCCAAACGGGGGGTACTGGAAACACCATATATTTT; v_call: TRBV5-1; j_call: TRBJ1-3; clone_size: -; d_call: -
cdr3_aa: CASGERYRDSTNYGYTF; cdr3_nt: TGTGCCAGCGGAGAAAGATATCGGGACAGCACTAACTATGGCTACACCTTC; v_call: TRBV6-4; j_call: TRBJ1-2; clone_size: -; d_call: TRBD1
cdr3_aa: CANSPGTADQPQHF; cdr3_nt: TGCGCCAACAGCCCCGGGACAGCGGATCAGCCCCAGCATTTT; v_call: TRBV5-1; j_call: TRBJ1-5; clone_size: -; d_call: TRBD1
cdr3_aa: CASSEAGNNNEQFF; cdr3_nt: TGCGCCAGCAGCGAAGCGGGGAACAACAATGAGCAGTTCTTC; v_call: TRBV5-1; j_call: TRBJ2-1; clone_size: once; d_call: TRBD2
cdr3_aa: CASRSTPGQMNTEAFF; cdr3_nt: TGTGCAAGTCGCTCTACTCCGGGACAGATGAACACTGAAGCTTTCTTT; v_call: TRBV12-2; j_call: TRBJ1-1; clone_size: -; d_call: -
cdr3_aa: CASSLSLGNTEAFF; cdr3_nt: TGTGCCAGCAGTTTATCCCTGGGCAACACTGAAGCTTTCTTT; v_call: TRBV27; j_call: TRBJ1-1; clone_size: -; d_call: -
cdr3_aa: CAWNFGSGTYYGYTF; cdr3_nt: TGTGCCTGGAATTTTGGATCCGGGACATACTATGGCTACACCTTC; v_call: TRBV30; j_call: TRBJ1-2; clone_size: -; d_call: -
cdr3_aa: CASGRLGELFF; cdr3_nt: TGTGCCAGCGGGAGGCTAGGGGAGCTGTTTTTT; v_call: TRBV5-6; j_call: TRBJ2-2; clone_size: -; d_call: -
cdr3_aa: CSVNRGPGNTIYF; cdr3_nt: TGCAGCGTTAACAGGGGGCCTGGAAACACCATATATTTT; v_call: TRBV29-1; j_call: TRBJ1-3; clone_size: -; d_call: TRBD1
cdr3_aa: CASRGTLGRDYNEQFF; cdr3_nt: TGTGCCAGCAGGGGGACCTTGGGGCGGGACTACAATGAGCAGTTCTTC; v_call: TRBV11-2; j_call: TRBJ2-1; clone_size: -; d_call: -
cdr3_aa: CASSFPTSGTGELFF; cdr3_nt: TGTGCCAGCAGCTTTCCGACTAGCGGCACCGGGGAGCTGTTTTTT; v_call: TRBV7-3; j_call: TRBJ2-2; clone_size: -; d_call: TRBD2
cdr3_aa: CSVGGDRNTEAFF; cdr3_nt: TGCAGCGTTGGGGGGGACCGCAACACTGAAGCTTTCTTT; v_call: TRBV29-1; j_call: TRBJ1-1; clone_size: -; d_call: -